The rows below give T cell receptor beta chains drawn from one sample of a study of T cell responses to AZD1222 COVID-19 vaccine. Only in-frame clones appear in the TCRdb table, and some are missing; sequencing was by immunoSEQ multiplex PCR. The sample consists of over 120,000 clones, roughly 93% of them appearing once. The material sequenced was peripheral blood, taken after recovery from COVID-19. Source of these receptors: an adult who had recovered from COVID-19. CDR3s include the opening cysteine and the closing phenylalanine or tryptophan. D genes are given only for firm matches. Where a row states a size, it is once, few, many or the class of an expanded clone; other rows omit it.

cdr3_length	v_call	d_call	j_call	clone_size	cdr3_nt	cdr3_aa
14	TRBV9	TRBD2	TRBJ2-3	NA	TGTGCCAGCAGTCTAGCGGGAGAGGCCGATACGCAGTATTTT	CASSLAGEADTQYF
16	TRBV9	NA	TRBJ2-2	once	TGTGCCAGCAGCGTAGATTGGGGACTGAACACCGGGGAGCTGTTTTTT	CASSVDWGLNTGELFF
17	TRBV28	NA	TRBJ2-6	NA	TGTGCCAGCAGCCTCACGGAGGGGAGCTCTGGGGCCAACGTCCTGACTTTC	CASSLTEGSSGANVLTF
15	TRBV15	TRBD1	TRBJ1-1	once	TGTGCCACCAGCAGCGACAGGGGGCTTAACACTGAAGCTTTCTTT	CATSSDRGLNTEAFF
18	TRBV15	NA	TRBJ2-1	NA	TGTGCCACCAGCAGAGATCTCGTAGGAGACCCACTCATCCATGAGCAGTTCTTC	CATSRDLVGDPLIHEQFF
15	TRBV29-1	NA	TRBJ2-1	NA	TGCAGCGTTGAAGATCCCAACTGGGAGTACAATGAGCAGTTCTTC	CSVEDPNWEYNEQFF
17	TRBV5-1	TRBD2	TRBJ2-1	NA	TGCGCCAGCAGCTTTGAGAGTAGCGGGAGGGTCAACAATGAGCAGTTCTTC	CASSFESSGRVNNEQFF
16	TRBV28	TRBD2	TRBJ2-3	once	TGTGCCAGCAGTTTAGAGAGGGGACTAGTCACAGATACGCAGTATTTT	CASSLERGLVTDTQYF
15	TRBV9	TRBD1	TRBJ1-6	NA	TGTGCCAGCAGCGTAGACAGGGGCGGCGTGACAACCCTCCACTTT	CASSVDRGGVTTLHF
14	TRBV28	NA	TRBJ1-4	NA	TGTGCCAGCAGTTTATGGGAGGGGGATGAAAAACTGTTTTTT	CASSLWEGDEKLFF
16	TRBV10-1	TRBD2	TRBJ2-1	NA	TGCGCCAGCAGTGTGACTAGCGGGAGGGGTAGAATGAGCTTGTTCTTC	CASSVTSGRGRMSLFF
16	TRBV7-8	NA	TRBJ2-7	NA	TGTGCCAGCAGCTTAGCGTCGGACATGAGCTCCTACGAGCAGTACTTC	CASSLASDMSSYEQYF
14	TRBV4-1	NA	TRBJ1-2	NA	TGCGCCAGCAGCCAAGTTGGGGGGAACTATGGCTACACCTTC	CASSQVGGNYGYTF
16	TRBV2	TRBD2	TRBJ2-3	NA	TGTGCCAGCAGTGACATTGGGACTAGGTACACAGATACGCAGTATTTT	CASSDIGTRYTDTQYF
16	TRBV5-6	NA	TRBJ1-5	NA	TGTGCCAGCAGCTTAAGATCTCCAGATTTCAATCAGCCCCAGCATTTT	CASSLRSPDFNQPQHF
13	TRBV5-1	NA	TRBJ1-1	NA	TGCGCCAGCAGCCGACAAGAGAACACTGAAGCTTTCTTT	CASSRQENTEAFF
15	TRBV3-1/TRBV3-2	NA	TRBJ2-6	NA	TGTGCCAGCAGCCACGAGGGGACTGGGGCCAACGTCCTGACTTTC	CASSHEGTGANVLTF
13	TRBV18	NA	TRBJ1-1	NA	TGTGCCAGCTCGGAAAAAAGGAGGACTGAAGCTTTCTTT	CASSEKRRTEAFF
15	TRBV5-1	NA	TRBJ2-3	NA	TGCGCCAGCAGCTTGGGTCAGGGAGTGACAGATACGCAGTATTTT	CASSLGQGVTDTQYF
12	TRBV6-5	TRBD2	TRBJ2-7	NA	TGTGCCAGCAACTCCCCGGGAGGCGAGCAGTACTTC	CASNSPGGEQYF
14	TRBV7-6	NA	TRBJ1-2	NA	TGTGCCAGCAGCTTAGCTCCGTTAGGCTATGGCTACACCTTC	CASSLAPLGYGYTF
14	TRBV15	TRBD1	TRBJ2-1	NA	TGTGCCACCAGTACTGACAGGGAGCGGAATGAGCAGTTCTTC	CATSTDRERNEQFF
13	TRBV7-9	TRBD1	TRBJ1-2	NA	TGTGCCAGCACCAGACAGGGAGTCTATGGCTACACCTTC	CASTRQGVYGYTF
18	TRBV15	TRBD1	TRBJ1-5	NA	TGTGCCACCAGCAGAGTCCCCCCGGGACAGGGGCCCAATCAGCCCCAGCATTTT	CATSRVPPGQGPNQPQHF
14	TRBV2	TRBD1	TRBJ1-1	NA	TGTGCCAGCAGTCGGGGACAGTTGAACACTGAAGCTTTCTTT	CASSRGQLNTEAFF
13	TRBV7-2	NA	TRBJ1-4	NA	TGTGCCAGCAGCTTAGTAGGTGTGGAAAAACTGTTTTTT	CASSLVGVEKLFF